This T cell receptor beta chain was observed in a study of blood T cell repertoires in COVID-19. On the study more broadly: Acute and convalescent COVID-19 samples came from the United States, Italy and Spain. T cells, B-cell-depleted T cells, or PBMCs supplied cDNA or gDNA.

The CDR3 consists of 16 residues. J was trimmed by 6 bases and V by 0 bases; bases with no gene match: 11. Germline-derived CDR1 and CDR2 are MNHEY and SVGAGI. Assay: immunoSEQ multiplex PCR; the TCRdb copy retains only in-frame clones and omits some. In the table there are some 100,000 clones, around 89% of which are singletons. The sequencing input was peripheral blood. The chain couples TRBV6-5 to TRBJ2-7, with 7 bases aligning to TRBD2. This clonotype was sampled from a woman aged 80 or older with active COVID-19. The CDR3 sequence is CASSYSLASGTPEQYF. In DNA form, the CDR3 reads TGTGCCAGCAGTTACTCCCTGGCGAGCGGGACTCCCGAGCAGTACTTC.